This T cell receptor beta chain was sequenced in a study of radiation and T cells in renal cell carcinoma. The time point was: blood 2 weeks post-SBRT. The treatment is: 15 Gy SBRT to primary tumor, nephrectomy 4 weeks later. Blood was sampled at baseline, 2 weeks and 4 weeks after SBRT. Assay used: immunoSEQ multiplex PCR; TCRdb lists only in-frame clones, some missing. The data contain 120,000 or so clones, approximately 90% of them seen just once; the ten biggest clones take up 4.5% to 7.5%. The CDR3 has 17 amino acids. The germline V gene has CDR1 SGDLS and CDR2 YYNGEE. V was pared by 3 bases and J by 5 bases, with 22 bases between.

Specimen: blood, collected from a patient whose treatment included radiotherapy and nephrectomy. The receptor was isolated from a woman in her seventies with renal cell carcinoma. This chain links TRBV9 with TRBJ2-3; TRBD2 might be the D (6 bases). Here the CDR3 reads CASSARPGLPEIDTQYF. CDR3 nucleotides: TGTGCCAGCAGCGCCCGGCCAGGACTACCCGAGATAGATACGCAGTATTTT.